This T cell receptor beta chain was sequenced for a study of blood T cell repertoires in COVID-19. The CDR3 spans 15 residues. Germline V lookup: CDR1 LNHDA, CDR2 SQIVND (reference sequence). V lost 0 bases to trimming and J lost 2 bases, with 10 bases between them. This clone has more than one count but fewer than ten. The protocol was immunoSEQ multiplex PCR, while the TCRdb copy is restricted to in-frame clones and leaves out a portion. The top ten clones hold roughly 4.5% of a sample with around 200,000 clones, 86% of them seen once. The sample comprised peripheral blood. The TCR comes from a man aged 50 to 59 with acute or convalescent COVID-19. The V gene is TRBV19, the J gene TRBJ1-2; D unresolved. CDR3 sequence: CASSIDVTGNYGYTF. CDR3 coding DNA: TGTGCCAGTAGTATAGACGTAACGGGGAACTATGGCTACACCTTC.